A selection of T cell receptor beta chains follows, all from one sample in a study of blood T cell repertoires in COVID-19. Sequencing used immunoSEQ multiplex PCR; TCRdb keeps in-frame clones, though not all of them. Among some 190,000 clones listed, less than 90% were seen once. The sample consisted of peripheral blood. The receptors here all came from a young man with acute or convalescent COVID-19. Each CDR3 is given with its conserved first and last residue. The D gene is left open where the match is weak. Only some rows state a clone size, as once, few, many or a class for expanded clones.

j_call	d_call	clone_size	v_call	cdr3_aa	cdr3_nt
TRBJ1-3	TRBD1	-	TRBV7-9	CASNDRVPSGNTIYF	TGTGCCAGCAACGACAGGGTTCCCTCTGGAAACACCATATATTTT
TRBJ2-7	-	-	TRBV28	CASSRFGQIPSYEQYF	TGTGCCAGCAGCCGTTTTGGGCAAATCCCCTCCTACGAGCAGTACTTC
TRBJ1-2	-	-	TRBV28	CASSLRQYGYTF	TGTGCCAGCAGTTTACGACAGTATGGCTACACCTTC
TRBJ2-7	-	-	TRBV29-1	CSVEDARGYEQYF	TGCAGCGTTGAAGATGCACGGGGCTACGAGCAGTACTTC
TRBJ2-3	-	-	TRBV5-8	CASSLGRLGDTQYF	TGTGCCAGCAGCTTGGGGAGGTTGGGAGATACGCAGTATTTT
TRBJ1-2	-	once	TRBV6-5	CATRQERYGYTF	TGTGCGACCCGACAGGAACGTTATGGCTACACCTTC
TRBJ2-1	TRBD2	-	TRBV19	CASSMRPAASGGYHEQFF	TGTGCCAGTAGTATGAGGCCCGCCGCTAGCGGGGGGTATCATGAGCAGTTCTTC
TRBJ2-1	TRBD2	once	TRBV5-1	CASSGTGTSGRSHNEQFF	TGCGCCAGCAGCGGCACCGGGACTAGCGGGAGATCTCACAATGAGCAGTTCTTC
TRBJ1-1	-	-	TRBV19	CASSISLRQKMNTEAFF	TGTGCCAGTAGTATTTCTTTGAGACAGAAAATGAACACTGAAGCTTTCTTT
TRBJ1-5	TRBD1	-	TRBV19	CASRSRGLGSNQPQHF	TGTGCCAGTAGATCCAGGGGGCTGGGGAGCAATCAGCCCCAGCATTTT
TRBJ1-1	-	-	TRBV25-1	CASSDPRGRDTEAFF	TGTGCCAGCAGTGATCCCCGGGGTCGGGACACTGAAGCTTTCTTT
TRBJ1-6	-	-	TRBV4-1	CASSQLRLSMRERDSPLHF	TGCGCCAGCAGCCAACTTCGCCTTAGTATGAGGGAACGGGATTCACCCCTCCACTTT
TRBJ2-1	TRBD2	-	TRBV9	CASSAWTSGNEQFF	TGTGCCAGCAGCGCCTGGACTAGCGGGAATGAGCAGTTCTTC
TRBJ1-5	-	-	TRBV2	CASSGPMPQHF	TGTGCCAGCAGCGGTCCCATGCCCCAGCATTTT
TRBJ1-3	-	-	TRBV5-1	CASSLLGISGNTIYF	TGCGCCAGCAGCTTGCTAGGAATCTCTGGAAACACCATATATTTT
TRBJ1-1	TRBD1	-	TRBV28	CASSTSTGWSTEAFF	TGTGCCAGCAGTACCTCGACAGGGTGGTCCACTGAAGCTTTCTTT
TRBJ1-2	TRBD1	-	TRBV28	CASSRDRLYGYTF	TGTGCCAGCAGCCGGGACAGACTCTATGGCTACACCTTC
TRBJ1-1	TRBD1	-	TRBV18	CASSRDRLNTEAFF	TGTGCCAGCTCACGGGACAGGTTGAACACTGAAGCTTTCTTT
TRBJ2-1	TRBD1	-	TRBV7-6	CASSLGQGIWNEQFF	TGTGCCAGCAGCTTAGGACAGGGGATATGGAATGAGCAGTTCTTC
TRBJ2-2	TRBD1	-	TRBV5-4	CASSPDRTANTGELFF	TGTGCCAGCAGCCCGGACAGGACCGCGAACACCGGGGAGCTGTTTTTT
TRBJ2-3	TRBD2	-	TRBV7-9	CASSLLAGGLPDTQYF	TGTGCCAGCAGCTTACTAGCGGGGGGGCTCCCAGATACGCAGTATTTT
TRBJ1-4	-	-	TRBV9	CASSPDLINEKLFF	TGTGCCAGCAGCCCGGACTTAATTAATGAAAAACTGTTTTTT
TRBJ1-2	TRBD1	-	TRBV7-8	CASSPKQGDYGYTF	TGTGCCAGCAGCCCCAAACAGGGGGACTATGGCTACACCTTC